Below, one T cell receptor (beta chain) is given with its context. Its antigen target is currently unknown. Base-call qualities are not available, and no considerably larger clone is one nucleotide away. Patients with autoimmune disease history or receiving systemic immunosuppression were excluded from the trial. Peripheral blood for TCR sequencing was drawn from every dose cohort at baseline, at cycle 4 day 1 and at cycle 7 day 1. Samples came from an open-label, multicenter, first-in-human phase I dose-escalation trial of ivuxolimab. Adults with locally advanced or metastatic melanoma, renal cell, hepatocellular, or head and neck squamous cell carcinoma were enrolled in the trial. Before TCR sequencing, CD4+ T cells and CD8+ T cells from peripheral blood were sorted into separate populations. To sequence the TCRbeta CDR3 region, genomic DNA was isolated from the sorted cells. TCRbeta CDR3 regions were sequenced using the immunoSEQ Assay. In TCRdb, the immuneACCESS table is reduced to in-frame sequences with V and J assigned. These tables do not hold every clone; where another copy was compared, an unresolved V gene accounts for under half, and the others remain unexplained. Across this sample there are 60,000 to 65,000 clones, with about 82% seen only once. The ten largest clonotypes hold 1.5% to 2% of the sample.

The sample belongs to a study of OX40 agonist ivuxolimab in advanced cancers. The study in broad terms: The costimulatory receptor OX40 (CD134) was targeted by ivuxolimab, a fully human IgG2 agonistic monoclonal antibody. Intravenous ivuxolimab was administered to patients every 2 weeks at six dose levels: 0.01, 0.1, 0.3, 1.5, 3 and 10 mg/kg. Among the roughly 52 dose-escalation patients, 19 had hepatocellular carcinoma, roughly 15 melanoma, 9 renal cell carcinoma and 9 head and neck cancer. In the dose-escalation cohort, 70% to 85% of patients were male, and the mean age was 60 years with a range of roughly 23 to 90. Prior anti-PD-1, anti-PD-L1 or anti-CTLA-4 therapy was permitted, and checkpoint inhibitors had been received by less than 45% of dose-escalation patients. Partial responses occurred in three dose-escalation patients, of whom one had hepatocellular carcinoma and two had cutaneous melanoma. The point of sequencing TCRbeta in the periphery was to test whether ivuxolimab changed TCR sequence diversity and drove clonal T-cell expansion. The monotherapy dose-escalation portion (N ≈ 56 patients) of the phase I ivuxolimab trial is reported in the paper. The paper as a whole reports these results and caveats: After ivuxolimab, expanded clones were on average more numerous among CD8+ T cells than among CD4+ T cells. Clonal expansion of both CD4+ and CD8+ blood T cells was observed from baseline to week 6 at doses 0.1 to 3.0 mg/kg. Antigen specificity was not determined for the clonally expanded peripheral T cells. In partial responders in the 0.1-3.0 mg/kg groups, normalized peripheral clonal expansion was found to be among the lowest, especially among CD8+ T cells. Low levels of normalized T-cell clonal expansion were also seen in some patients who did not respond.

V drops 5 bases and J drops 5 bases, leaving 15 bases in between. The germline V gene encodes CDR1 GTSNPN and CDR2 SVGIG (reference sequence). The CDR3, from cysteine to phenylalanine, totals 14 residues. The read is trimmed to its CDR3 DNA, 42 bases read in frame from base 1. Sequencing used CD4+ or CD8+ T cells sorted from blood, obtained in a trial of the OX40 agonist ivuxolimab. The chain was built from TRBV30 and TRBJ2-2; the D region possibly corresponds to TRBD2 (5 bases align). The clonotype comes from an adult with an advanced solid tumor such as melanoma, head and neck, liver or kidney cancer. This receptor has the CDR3 CAWVRAPGTGELFF. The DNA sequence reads TGTGCCTGGGTACGGGCTCCGGGGACCGGGGAGCTGTTTTTT.